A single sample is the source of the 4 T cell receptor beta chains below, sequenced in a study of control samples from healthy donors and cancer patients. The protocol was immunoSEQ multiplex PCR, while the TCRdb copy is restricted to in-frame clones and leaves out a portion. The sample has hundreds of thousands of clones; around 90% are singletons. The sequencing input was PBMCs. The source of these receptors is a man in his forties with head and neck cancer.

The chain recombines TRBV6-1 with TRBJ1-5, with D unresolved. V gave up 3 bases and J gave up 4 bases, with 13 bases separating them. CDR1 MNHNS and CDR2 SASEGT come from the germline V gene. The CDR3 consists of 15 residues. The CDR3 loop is CASSETGRPNQPQHF. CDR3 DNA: TGTGCCAGCAGTGAGACGGGAAGACCTAATCAGCCCCAGCATTTT.

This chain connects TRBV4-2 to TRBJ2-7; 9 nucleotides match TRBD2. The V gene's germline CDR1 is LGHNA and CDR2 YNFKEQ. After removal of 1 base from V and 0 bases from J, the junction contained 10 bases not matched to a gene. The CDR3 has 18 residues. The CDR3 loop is CASSQVGERTSVSYEQYF. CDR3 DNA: TGTGCCAGCAGCCAAGTTGGCGAAAGGACTAGCGTCTCCTACGAGCAGTACTTC.

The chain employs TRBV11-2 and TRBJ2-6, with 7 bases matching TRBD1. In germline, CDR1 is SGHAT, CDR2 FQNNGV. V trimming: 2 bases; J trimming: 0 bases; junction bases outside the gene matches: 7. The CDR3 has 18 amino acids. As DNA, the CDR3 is TGTGCCAGCAGCTTACTCCTGGGGACAGACTCTGGGGCCAACGTCCTGACTTTC. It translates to CASSLLLGTDSGANVLTF.

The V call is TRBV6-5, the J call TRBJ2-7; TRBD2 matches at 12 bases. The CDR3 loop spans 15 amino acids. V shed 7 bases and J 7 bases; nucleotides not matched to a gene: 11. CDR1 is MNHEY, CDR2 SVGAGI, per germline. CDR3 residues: CASTGGLAGSREQYF. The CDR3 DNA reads TGTGCCAGCACCGGAGGACTAGCGGGGTCCCGGGAGCAGTACTTC.